This passage covers 7 T cell receptor beta chains from one sample sequenced in a study of T cell clonality in common variable immunodeficiency. Method: immunoSEQ multiplex PCR; TCRdb's copy keeps in-frame clones and lacks some. The sample includes about 47,000 clones, none of them occurring once. Material: peripheral blood mononuclear cells. The receptor source for this set is a person aged 18 to 69 in good health.

The sample holds many counts of this clone. CDR3 DNA (partial): TGTGCCAGCAGCTTAGTGACAGCTGAAAAA. Its protein product is CASSLVTAEK. The CDR3 in full is CASSLVTAEKLFF. This chain joins TRBV7-9 and TRBJ1-4, with D possibly being TRBD1 (5 bases). The read terminates 3 residues before the CDR3 end, so the remaining end is supplied by the germline J gene. V shed 1 base and J shed 7 bases, with 7 bases lying between them. The CDR3 sequence is 13 residues long. Germline V gives CDR1 SEHNR, CDR2 FQNEAQ (reference sequence).

In this sample, this clone turned up many times. Its ends do not fully match the called genes, so a read error is possible. The read gets to within 3 residues of the CDR3 end, and the germline J gene fills in the rest. The chain combines TRBV7-7 with TRBJ2-5, with D perhaps TRBD1 (5 bases). The CDR3 spans 14 residues. Germline values: CDR1 SSHAT, CDR2 FNYEAQ (reference sequence). The CDR3 spells CASSHARVGETQYF. Incomplete CDR3 DNA: TGTGCTAGCAGCCATGCCAGGGTGGGAGAGACC.

This clone has a count of ten or more. The read halts 3 residues ahead of the CDR3 end, with the missing end drawn from the germline J gene. This chain connects TRBV20-1 to TRBJ2-7, with 8 bases fitting TRBD2. CDR1 is DFQATT and CDR2 is SNEGSKA in the germline V gene (reference sequence). V trimming: 5 bases; J trimming: 2 bases; junction bases outside the gene matches: 8. The CDR3 has 14 amino acids. Here the CDR3 reads CSAVVPGLAYEQYF. CDR3 bases read: TGCAGTGCTGTTGTCCCGGGACTAGCCTACGAG.

This clone occurred many times. The CDR3 goes on 3 residues after the read ends, and that part is filled in from the germline J gene. The chain combines TRBV19 with TRBJ2-4; D gene uncertain. The CDR3 length is 14 residues. With 4 bases removed from V and 0 bases from J, the gap between germline ends came to 7 bases. The germline CDR1 and CDR2 sequences are LNHDA and SQIVND (reference sequence). The CDR3 loop is CASSRDLAKNIQYF. Partial CDR3 DNA: TGTGCCAGTAGTAGAGACCTAGCCAAAAACATT.

This clone was seen many times. The CDR3 goes on 3 residues after the read ends, and that part is filled in from the germline J gene. The chain links TRBV19 to TRBJ2-3, with 10 nucleotides matching TRBD2. CDR3 length: 17 amino acids. Unmatched junction bases numbered 13, after V lost 6 bases and J lost 4 bases. The germline V gene encodes CDR1 LNHDA and CDR2 SQIVND (reference sequence). The covered CDR3 bases are TGTGCCAGTAGCCCTTTCCTTCCTAGCGGGAGCTCAGATACG. As protein: CASSPFLPSGSSDT. The full CDR3 is CASSPFLPSGSSDTQYF.

On this clone: The read comes to an end 3 residues before the CDR3 does, leaving the germline J gene to fill in the end. V is TRBV2 and J is TRBJ2-1; TRBD1 might be the D (6 bases). Germline assignment: CDR1 SNHLY and CDR2 FYNNEI. This CDR3 comprises 11 residues. The ends were cut back, 11 bases at V and 6 bases at J, with 11 bases in the middle. CDR3 DNA, as far as it was read: TGTGCCGGCCGGGACATCAATGAG. Its translation is CAGRDINE. The entire CDR3 protein reads CAGRDINEQFF.

Ten or more counts support this clone. The missing CDR3 end, 3 residues past where the read stops, is filled in from the germline J gene. The genes are TRBV28 and TRBJ2-1; 9 bases fit TRBD1. Per the germline V gene, CDR1 is MDHEN and CDR2 is SYDVKM. V gave up 10 bases and J gave up 4 bases; unmatched junction bases: 11. This CDR3 has 15 residues. The sequenced CDR3 bases are TGTGCCATCACACAAGGACAGGGGAGATACAATGAG. It is translated as CAITQGQGRYNE. The whole CDR3 protein reads CAITQGQGRYNEQFF. The whole variable domain, filled in from reference TRBV28 and TRBJ2-1, reads DVKVTQSSRYLVKRTGEKVFLECVQDMDHENMFWYRQDPGLGLRLIYFSYDVKMKEKGDIPEGYSVSREKKERFSLILESASTNQTSMYLCAITQGQGRYNEQFFGPGTRLTVL.